This T cell receptor (beta chain) was identified during a study of beta chain features in type 1 diabetes. Study overall: Examination of sorted cells across all samples involved over 95 million cells. Study-level points and caveats: Patients with type 1 diabetes showed fewer VDJ junction insertions and more deletions.

Reverse transcribing all isolated RNA meant expressed TCRB transcripts were sequenced. The table came from immunoSEQ multiplex PCR; TCRdb's copy has only in-frame clones and leaves some out. The sample lists 900,000 or so clones, about 17% seen once, with 0.02% to 0.03% in the top ten. In the case of this clone: Its antigen remains unidentified.

The CDR3 is 16 amino acids. CDR1 and CDR2 (germline): MNHNS, SASEGT. The V and J ends lost 1 base and 5 bases respectively, with 15 bases between them. CD45RO/CCR7/CD25/CD127/CD95/CD27 sorting isolated CD4+ naive, central memory, regulatory and stem cell-like memory cells. Every sorted population was more than 95% pure. This chain joins TRBV6-1 and TRBJ2-1; unclear D gene. Material for sequencing was naive CD4+ T cells from blood. The receptor was isolated from a young woman in good health. CDR3 coding DNA: TGTGCCAGCAGTGAAGAGGGCAGGCCCTACGACAATGAGCAGTTCTTC. Translated, it gives CASSEEGRPYDNEQFF.